The 27 T cell receptor beta chains given below trace back to one sample, sequenced in a study of T cells after yellow fever vaccination. TCRdb re-called the 5' RACE reads with MiXCR, one entry per CDR3 protein. Of some 350,000 distinct CDR3 sequences in the sample, approximately 4% were seen once. The starting material was PBMCs, obtained 5 days after the yellow fever booster vaccination. The source of these receptors is a man aged 18 to 29 who received the YFV17D yellow fever vaccine.

This clonotype was observed a handful of times. The chain recombines TRBV10-2 with TRBJ1-3, with D possibly matching TRBD1 (6 bases). This CDR3 is built from 15 residues. Germline V gene data show CDR1 as WSHSY and CDR2 as SAAADI. Trimming took off 6 bases at V and 4 bases at J, with 16 bases between the two ends. CDR3 residues: CASSRDTTPGNTIYF. CDR3 in DNA: TGCGCCAGCAGCCGGGACACCACACCCGGAAACACCATATATTTT.

This clonotype has at least ten counts. The rearrangement uses TRBV20-1 and TRBJ2-1; weak D call: TRBD1 (6 bases). The CDR3 is made up of 15 amino acids. The germline gives CDR1 DFQATT, CDR2 SNEGSKA (reference sequence). The ends were cut back, 5 bases at V and 2 bases at J, with 16 bases in the middle. In DNA form, the CDR3 reads TGCAGTGCTGAATCACTCAGGGGTCCCTACAATGAGCAGTTCTTC. Translating gives CSAESLRGPYNEQFF.

This clonotype was counted a few times. The chain links TRBV15 to TRBJ2-5; D might be TRBD2 (5 bases). Trimming cost V 5 bases and J 1 base, with 11 bases left between them. The CDR3 is 14 residues long. Per germline, CDR1 LNHNV and CDR2 YYDKDF (reference sequence). This CDR3 is CATSQWRFQETQYF. CDR3 nucleotide sequence: TGTGCCACCAGCCAGTGGAGGTTCCAAGAGACCCAGTACTTC.

The table lists this clonotype with many counts. The chain has TRBV9 and TRBJ2-2; TRBD2 agrees at 11 bases. This CDR3 is built from 19 residues. The V and J ends lost 0 bases and 3 bases, in that order; junction bases with no gene match: 10. Germline CDR1 SGDLS, CDR2 YYNGEE. The CDR3 nucleotides are TGTGCCAGCAGCGTAGCTGGTCTAGCGGGGGGTAGTGACACCGGGGAGCTGTTTTTT. It specifies CASSVAGLAGGSDTGELFF.

This clonotype was observed many times. The gene calls are TRBV5-1 and TRBJ2-1; possible D gene TRBD2, 6 bases. The CDR3 runs 15 residues. Trimming left V 4 bases short and J 4 bases short, with 15 bases between. Germline V gene lookup returns CDR1 SGHRS and CDR2 YFSETQ. This chain's CDR3 is CASSPEDGGYNEQFF. CDR3 bases: TGCGCCAGCAGCCCCGAGGACGGGGGATACAATGAGCAGTTCTTC. Full variable domain (remainder filled in from reference TRBV5-1 and TRBJ2-1): KAGVTQTPRYLIKTRGQQVTLSCSPISGHRSVSWYQQTPGQGLQFLFEYFSETQRNKGNFPGRFSGRQFSNSRSEMNVSTLELGDSALYLCASSPEDGGYNEQFFGPGTRLTVL.

This clonotype was seen ten or more times. V is TRBV5-1 and J is TRBJ1-6; D might be TRBD1 (5 bases). Looked up from germline, CDR1 is SGHRS and CDR2 is YFSETQ. The CDR3 spans 13 residues. Between the trimmed V and J ends, which lost 4 bases and 10 bases, there was a span of 12 bases. The CDR3 sequence is CASSPGTGSPLHF. CDR3 sequence (DNA): TGCGCCAGCAGCCCGGGGACGGGGTCACCCCTCCACTTT.

V gene TRBV24-1 combines with J gene TRBJ1-6; D is uncertain. The germline gives CDR1 KGHDR, CDR2 SFDVKD. Trimming removed 4 bases from V and 7 bases from J, with 7 bases in between. This CDR3 contains 13 residues. CDR3 sequence (DNA): TGTGCCACCAGTGAAACTATGAATTCACCCCTCCACTTT. It specifies CATSETMNSPLHF.

This clonotype has just a few counts. The genes are TRBV12-3 or TRBV12-4 and TRBJ2-3, with TRBD2 identical over 9 bases. The CDR3 length is 17 residues. Unmatched junction bases numbered 11, after V lost 5 bases and J lost 2 bases. CDR3 bases: TGTGCCAGCAGTCCCCTTGGTGCGGGGGGGACCACAGATACGCAGTATTTT. Amino acids: CASSPLGAGGTTDTQYF.

This clonotype has a count of ten or more. This sequence joins TRBV7-9 and TRBJ2-3; D gene uncertain. Germline lookup yields CDR1 SEHNR and CDR2 FQNEAQ (reference sequence). Trimming took 1 base from V and 6 from J, leaving 5 bases between them. The CDR3 has 12 residues. The CDR3 region is CASSLEVDTQYF. CDR3 bases: TGTGCCAGCAGCTTAGAAGTTGATACGCAGTATTTT.

This clonotype turned up a few times. The chain carries TRBV7-2 and TRBJ1-1; D is perhaps TRBD1 (6 bases). Trimming took 4 bases from V and 12 from J, leaving 18 bases between them. This CDR3 is built from 13 residues. CDR1 SGHTA and CDR2 FQGNSA come from the germline V gene. The CDR3 nucleotides are TGTGCCAGCAGCTCTGGGACACCGACTACAACTTTCTTT. Translation: CASSSGTPTTTFF.

This clonotype was seen ten or more times. V is TRBV7-8 and J is TRBJ1-3, with TRBD1 identical over 7 bases. CDR1 is SGHVS, CDR2 FQNEAQ, per germline. Trimming took 2 bases from V and 4 from J; bases not matched to a gene: 2. This CDR3 contains 14 residues. CDR3 residues: CASSLQGQGNTIYF. In DNA form, the CDR3 reads TGTGCCAGCAGCTTACAGGGACAGGGAAACACCATATATTTT.

This clonotype was recorded at least ten times. This chain joins TRBV18 and TRBJ2-3, with D perhaps TRBD1 (6 bases). V was trimmed by 6 bases and J by 7 bases, leaving 17 bases between them. The CDR3 is 14 amino acids. CDR1 is KGHSH, CDR2 LQKENI, per germline. The CDR3 sequence is CASSPGQYGNTQYF. As DNA, the CDR3 is TGTGCCAGCTCTCCCGGACAGTATGGAAATACGCAGTATTTT.

This clonotype was seen ten or more times. The chain combines TRBV6-5 with TRBJ1-2; 7 nucleotides line up with TRBD1. The CDR3 contains 17 residues. Germline V gene sequence: CDR1 MNHEY, CDR2 SVGAGI. Trimming removed 4 bases from V and 4 bases from J; junction bases left unmatched: 15. CDR3 nucleotides: TGTGCCAGCAGTTCGATACAGCGGACAGGAAAAGGCTATGGCTACACCTTC. It encodes CASSSIQRTGKGYGYTF.

This chain connects TRBV20-1 to TRBJ1-2; 9 bases agree with TRBD1. The V and J ends lost 5 bases and 7 bases, in that order; junction bases with no gene match: 14. CDR1 is DFQATT and CDR2 is SNEGSKA in the germline V gene (reference sequence). The CDR3 extends over 15 amino acids. In DNA, the CDR3 is TGCAGTGCTGGACAACCCCTTGGACAGGGGACTGGCTACACCTTC. Encoded protein: CSAGQPLGQGTGYTF.

Only a few counts were recorded for this clonotype. CDR3 DNA sequence: TGCGCCAGCAGCCCAACGACAGGGTCTCGGACTGAAGCTTTCTTT. As protein: CASSPTTGSRTEAFF. V is TRBV5-1 and J is TRBJ1-1, with TRBD1 matching 7 bases. The V segment lost 4 bases and the J segment 5 bases; nucleotides outside the gene matches: 11. Germline V gene sequence: CDR1 SGHRS, CDR2 YFSETQ. The CDR3 is made up of 15 amino acids.

The chain has TRBV24-1 and TRBJ1-2; TRBD1 agrees at 7 bases. The CDR3 loop spans 13 amino acids. From germline, CDR1 is KGHDR and CDR2 SFDVKD. Trimming at V came to 3 bases and at J to 6 bases, leaving 3 bases not matched to a gene. Here the CDR3 DNA reads TGTGCCACCAGTGATGGACAGGCGAATGGCTACACCTTC. This gives the protein CATSDGQANGYTF.

The V gene is TRBV27, the J gene TRBJ2-5; 11 bases map to TRBD2. CDR3 size: 18 residues. From germline, CDR1 is MNHEY and CDR2 SMNVEV (reference sequence). V lost 6 bases to trimming and J lost 1 base; unmatched junction nucleotides: 13. The CDR3 here is CASSFALLAGGLQETQYF. Here the CDR3 DNA reads TGTGCCAGCAGCTTCGCACTCCTAGCGGGGGGCCTCCAAGAGACCCAGTACTTC.

This chain links TRBV4-1 with TRBJ1-5; D ambiguous. This CDR3 region has 13 residues. V was pared by 1 base and J by 4 bases, with 5 bases between. Germline CDR1 MGHRA, CDR2 YSYEKL. The CDR3, as DNA: TGCGCCAGCAGCCAAGTTACAAATCAGCCCCAGCATTTT. Amino acid sequence: CASSQVTNQPQHF.

This clonotype was seen only a few times. V is TRBV5-1 and J is TRBJ2-1, with D tentatively TRBD1 (6 bases). Trimming took off 3 bases at V and 8 bases at J, with 12 bases between the two ends. This CDR3 is 13 amino acids long. Germline V gene lookup returns CDR1 SGHRS and CDR2 YFSETQ. This chain's CDR3 is CASSYRDIHEQFF. The CDR3 nucleotides are TGCGCCAGCAGCTACCGGGACATACATGAGCAGTTCTTC.

The chain couples TRBV12-3 or TRBV12-4 to TRBJ1-6; possible D gene TRBD1, 5 bases. V lost 3 bases, J lost 9 bases, and 6 bases lay in between. The CDR3 runs to 12 residues. CDR3 coding DNA: TGTGCCAGCAGTTTCCAGGGTTCACCCCTCCACTTT. It specifies CASSFQGSPLHF.

The V gene is TRBV2, the J gene TRBJ2-5; D gene ambiguous. V was trimmed by 4 bases and J by 3 bases, leaving 9 bases between them. The length of the CDR3 is 13 residues. Germline values: CDR1 SNHLY, CDR2 FYNNEI. CDR3 sequence (DNA): TGTGCCAGCAGTGCTTACAGTAAAGAGACCCAGTACTTC. Encoded protein: CASSAYSKETQYF.

A few counts support this clonotype. The rearrangement joins TRBV4-1 to TRBJ2-3; 8 nucleotides match TRBD2. The CDR3 loop spans 18 amino acids. The germline V gene has CDR1 MGHRA and CDR2 YSYEKL. The V segment lost 1 base and the J segment 0 bases; nucleotides outside the gene matches: 9. The CDR3 nucleotides read TGCGCCAGCAGCCAAGGCCTACCGGGGGGGTCTAGCACAGATACGCAGTATTTT. Translation: CASSQGLPGGSSTDTQYF.

The CDR3 is CSSTGASSYNSPLHF. The CDR3 DNA sequence: TGCAGCAGTACAGGGGCCAGCTCCTATAATTCACCCCTCCACTTT. The chain carries TRBV20-1 and TRBJ1-6, with 7 positions matching TRBD1. CDR1 and CDR2 (germline): DFQATT, SNEGSKA (reference sequence). The CDR3 runs 15 residues.

This chain uses TRBV4-1 with TRBJ1-1; no clear D gene. The CDR3 totals 13 residues. V was trimmed by 1 base and J by 2 bases, leaving 5 bases between them. Per germline, CDR1 MGHRA and CDR2 YSYEKL. The CDR3 DNA reads as TGCGCCAGCAGCCAAGTCCTAAACACTGAAGCTTTCTTT. Translated: CASSQVLNTEAFF.

The rearrangement joins TRBV12-3 or TRBV12-4 to TRBJ1-3, with D possibly being TRBD1 (5 bases). This CDR3 is built from 12 residues. V lost 5 bases, J lost 4 bases, and 6 bases lay in between. In DNA form, the CDR3 reads TGTGCCAGCAGTAACAGGGGAAACACCATATATTTT. Protein product: CASSNRGNTIYF.

This clonotype was seen a few times. The chain combines TRBV7-6 with TRBJ2-2; D may be TRBD1 (6 bases). V was cut by 4 bases and J by 2 bases, with 14 bases left in between. This CDR3 is 16 amino acids long. Germline V gene sequence: CDR1 SGHVS, CDR2 FNYEAQ. The CDR3 region is CASSSPGTHNTGELFF. CDR3 bases: TGTGCCAGCAGCTCCCCCGGGACACATAACACCGGGGAGCTGTTTTTT.

The rearrangement uses TRBV6-5 and TRBJ1-1; TRBD1 matches at 7 bases. Trimming at V came to 2 bases and at J to 3 bases, leaving 6 bases not matched to a gene. This CDR3 comprises 15 residues. Germline loops: CDR1 MNHEY, CDR2 SVGAGI. CDR3 nucleotides: TGTGCCAGCAGTTACGCCAAGGGGGCTTACACTGAAGCTTTCTTT. Its translation: CASSYAKGAYTEAFF.